The source of this T cell receptor (beta chain) is a study of blood T cell repertoires in COVID-19. Study context: Whether acute or convalescent, the COVID-19 samples came from the United States, Italy and Spain. T cells, B-cell-depleted T cells, or PBMCs provided the cDNA or gDNA that served as material.

Original analysis: Reference gene primer amplification in the assay estimated nucleated cell counts. The method was immunoSEQ multiplex PCR; TCRdb's version includes in-frame clones alone and lacks a portion of them. V, J and clone size were drawn from that table, and D and trimming were deduced from the DNA. The table shows about 300,000 clones, with about 83% occurring only once. This CDR3 is 13 amino acids long. Germline V gene lookup returns CDR1 SGHTA and CDR2 FQGNSA. The V end was cut by 1 base, the J end by 6 bases, with 7 bases between. This chain links TRBV7-2 with TRBJ2-1; the D is unclear. The specimen was peripheral blood. This clonotype was obtained from a woman aged 50 to 65 with acute or convalescent COVID-19. CDR3 nucleotide sequence: TGTGCCAGCAGCTTAGGAACTACCAATGAGCAGTTCTTC. It encodes CASSLGTTNEQFF.